This TCR beta chain is drawn from a study of control samples from healthy donors and cancer patients (dated by TCRdb to 2020 to 2022). The CDR3 numbers 16 residues from cysteine through phenylalanine. Just the 48-base CDR3 DNA is kept, in frame starting at base 1. From a lookup of the germline V gene, CDR1 and CDR2 are SGHAT and FQNNGV. Trimming costs V 5 bases and J 0 bases, and their ends lie 14 bases apart. Receptor libraries were prepared by the immunoSEQ multiplex PCR assay. Held by TCRdb, this immuneACCESS table contains in-frame sequences only and omits some clones. Under half of the omission traces to an unresolved V gene where checked; the cause of the rest is unknown. The sample table contains more than 110,000 clones; only one count was recorded for 75% to 90% of them. The leading ten clones occupy roughly 8.7% of the sample. On this clone itself: Its antigen is unknown. The sample holds no much larger clone one base away, and base qualities are not on file.

Recombination connected TRBV11-2 to TRBJ1-3, with no confident D gene call. This clonotype was obtained from a woman aged 25 to 45 in good health. The sample comprised blood. The nucleotide sequence is given as TGTGCCAGCAGCACCCGGATTCCGGGCTCTGGAAACACCATATATTTT. The translation is CASSTRIPGSGNTIYF. The variable domain in full, with residues beyond the CDR3 obtained from the reference TRBV11-2 and TRBJ1-3 genes, is EAGVAQSPRYKIIEKRQSVAFWCNPISGHATLYWYQQILGQGPKLLIQFQNNGVVDDSQLPKDRFSAERLKGVDSTLKIQPAKLEDSAVYLCASSTRIPGSGNTIYFGEGSWLTVV.